In its sample, the clone carrying this TCR beta chain was seen once. Antigen unknown. The germline V gene has CDR1 LNHDA and CDR2 SQIVND (reference sequence). This CDR3 spans 13 amino acids. The ends lost 10 bases at V and 6 bases at J; junction bases unmatched: 6. Ophthalmopathy patients all had a Clinical Activity Score of at least 3, a NOSPECS grade of at least 4 and disease under 3 months old. Diagnostic decisions used clinical symptoms, serum thyroxine and TRAb, thyroid ultrasound and orbital computed tomography. The sample comes from a study of T cells in Graves' hyperthyroidism and ophthalmopathy. Notes on the study in general: A model of 13 V-J features distinguished ophthalmopathy from stable hyperthyroidism.

Using RNA transcripts as the source, TCR beta CDR3 regions were amplified. With the HTBI primer set, the TCR CDR3 went through a first round of RT-PCR. Using its own MiXCR run on the multiplex PCR reads, TCRdb lists one record per CDR3 protein. The table records 350,000 or so distinct CDR3 sequences, over 15% of them present only once. This TCR was sampled from a woman aged 40 to 49 with Graves' ophthalmopathy. V and J are TRBV19 and TRBJ2-2, with 9 bases aligning to TRBD2. Material for sequencing was blood. CDR3 bases: TGTGCCACCCCTAGCGGGACCCCCGGGGAGCTGTTTTTT. Its translation is CATPSGTPGELFF. The full variable domain, rest sourced from reference TRBV19 and TRBJ2-2, is DGGITQSPKYLFRKEGQNVTLSCEQNLNHDAMYWYRQDPGQGLRLIYYSQIVNDFQKGDIAEGYSVSREKKESFPLTVTSAQKNPTAFYLCATPSGTPGELFFGEGSRLTVL.